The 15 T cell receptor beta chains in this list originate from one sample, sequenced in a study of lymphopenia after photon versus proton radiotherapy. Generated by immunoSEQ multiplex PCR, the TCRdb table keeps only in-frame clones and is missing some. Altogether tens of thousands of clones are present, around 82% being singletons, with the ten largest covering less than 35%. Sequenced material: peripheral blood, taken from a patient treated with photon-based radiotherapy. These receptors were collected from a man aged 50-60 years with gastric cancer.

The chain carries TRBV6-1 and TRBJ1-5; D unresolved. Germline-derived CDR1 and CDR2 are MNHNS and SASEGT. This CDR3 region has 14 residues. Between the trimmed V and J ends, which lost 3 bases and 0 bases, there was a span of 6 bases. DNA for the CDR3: TGTGCCAGCAGTGAGGCGGTTAGCAATCAGCCCCAGCATTTT. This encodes CASSEAVSNQPQHF.

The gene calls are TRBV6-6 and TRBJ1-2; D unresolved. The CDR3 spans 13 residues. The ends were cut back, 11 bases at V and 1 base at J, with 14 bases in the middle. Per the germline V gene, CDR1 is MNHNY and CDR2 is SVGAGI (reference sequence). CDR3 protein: CAASPGFNYGYTF. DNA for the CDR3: TGTGCCGCCTCCCCGGGATTTAACTATGGCTACACCTTC.

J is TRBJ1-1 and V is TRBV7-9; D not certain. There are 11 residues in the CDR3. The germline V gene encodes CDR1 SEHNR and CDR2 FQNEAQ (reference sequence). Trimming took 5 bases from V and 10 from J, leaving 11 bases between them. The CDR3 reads CASSQNKAAFF. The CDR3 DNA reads TGTGCCAGCAGCCAAAACAAGGCAGCTTTCTTT.

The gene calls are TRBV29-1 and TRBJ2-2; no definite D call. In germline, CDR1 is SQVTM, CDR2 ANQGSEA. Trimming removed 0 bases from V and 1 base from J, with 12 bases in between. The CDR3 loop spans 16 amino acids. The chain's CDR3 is CSVEDKGSENTGELFF. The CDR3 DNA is TGCAGCGTTGAAGATAAGGGAAGCGAGAACACCGGGGAGCTGTTTTTT.

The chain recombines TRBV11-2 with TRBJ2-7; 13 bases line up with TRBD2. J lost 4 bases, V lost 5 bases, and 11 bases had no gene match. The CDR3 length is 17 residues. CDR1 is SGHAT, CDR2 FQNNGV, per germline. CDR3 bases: TGTGCCAGCAGCCAGGGACTAGCGGGGCTCCGTGAATACGAGCAGTACTTC. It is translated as CASSQGLAGLREYEQYF.

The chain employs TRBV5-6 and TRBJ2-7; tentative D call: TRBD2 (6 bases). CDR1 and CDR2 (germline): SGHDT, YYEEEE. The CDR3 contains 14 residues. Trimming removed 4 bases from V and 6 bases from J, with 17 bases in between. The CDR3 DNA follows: TGTGCCAGCAGCCTAGCAGGAGGGCCGGTCGAGCAGTACTTC. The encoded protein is CASSLAGGPVEQYF.

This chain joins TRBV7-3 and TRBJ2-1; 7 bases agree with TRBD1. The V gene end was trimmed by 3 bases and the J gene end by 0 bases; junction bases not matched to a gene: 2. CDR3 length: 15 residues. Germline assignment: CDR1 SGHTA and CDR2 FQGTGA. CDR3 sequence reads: CASSLGQTSYNEQFF. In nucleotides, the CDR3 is TGTGCCAGCAGCTTGGGACAGACCTCCTACAATGAGCAGTTCTTC.

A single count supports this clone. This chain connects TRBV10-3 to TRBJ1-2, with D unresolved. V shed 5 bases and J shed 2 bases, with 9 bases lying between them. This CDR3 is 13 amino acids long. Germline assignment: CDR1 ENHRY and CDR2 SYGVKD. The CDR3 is CAISKELNYGYTF. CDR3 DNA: TGTGCCATCAGTAAAGAATTGAACTATGGCTACACCTTC.

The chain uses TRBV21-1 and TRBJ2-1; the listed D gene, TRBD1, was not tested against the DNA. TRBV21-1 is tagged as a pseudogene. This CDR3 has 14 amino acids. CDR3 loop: CASSTRTGRNEQFF. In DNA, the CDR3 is TGTGCCAGCAGCACCCGGACAGGGAGAAATGAGCAGTTCTTC.

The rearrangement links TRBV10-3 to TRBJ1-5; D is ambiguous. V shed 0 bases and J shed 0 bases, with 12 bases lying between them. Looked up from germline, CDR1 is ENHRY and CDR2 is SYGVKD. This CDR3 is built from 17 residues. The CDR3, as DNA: TGTGCCATCAGTGAGTCGGGCCGGGAGTATAGCAATCAGCCCCAGCATTTT. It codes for CAISESGREYSNQPQHF.

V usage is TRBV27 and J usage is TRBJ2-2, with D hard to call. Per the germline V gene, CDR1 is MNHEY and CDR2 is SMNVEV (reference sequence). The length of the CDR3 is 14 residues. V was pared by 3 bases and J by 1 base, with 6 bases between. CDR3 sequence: CASSLGMNTGELFF. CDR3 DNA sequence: TGTGCCAGCAGTTTGGGGATGAACACCGGGGAGCTGTTTTTT.

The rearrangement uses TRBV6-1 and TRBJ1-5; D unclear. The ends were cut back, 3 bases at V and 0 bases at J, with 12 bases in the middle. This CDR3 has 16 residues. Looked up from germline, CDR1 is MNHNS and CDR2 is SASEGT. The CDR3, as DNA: TGTGCCAGCAGTGATCTGGGCAAATATAGCAATCAGCCCCAGCATTTT. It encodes CASSDLGKYSNQPQHF.

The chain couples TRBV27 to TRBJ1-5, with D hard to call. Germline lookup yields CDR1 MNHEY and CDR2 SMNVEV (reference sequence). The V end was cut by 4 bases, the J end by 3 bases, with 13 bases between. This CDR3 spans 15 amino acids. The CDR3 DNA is TGTGCCAGCAGTTCATTAGGACGGATCAATCAGCCCCAGCATTTT. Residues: CASSSLGRINQPQHF.

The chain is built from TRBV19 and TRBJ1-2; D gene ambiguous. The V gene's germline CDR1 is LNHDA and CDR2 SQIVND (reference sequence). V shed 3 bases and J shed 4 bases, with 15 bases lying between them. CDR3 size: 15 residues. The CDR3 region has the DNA TGTGCCAGTAGTATGAGGAACAGAGAAACCTATGGCTACACCTTC. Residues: CASSMRNRETYGYTF. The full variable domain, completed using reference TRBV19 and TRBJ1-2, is DGGITQSPKYLFRKEGQNVTLSCEQNLNHDAMYWYRQDPGQGLRLIYYSQIVNDFQKGDIAEGYSVSREKKESFPLTVTSAQKNPTAFYLCASSMRNRETYGYTFGSGTRLTVV.

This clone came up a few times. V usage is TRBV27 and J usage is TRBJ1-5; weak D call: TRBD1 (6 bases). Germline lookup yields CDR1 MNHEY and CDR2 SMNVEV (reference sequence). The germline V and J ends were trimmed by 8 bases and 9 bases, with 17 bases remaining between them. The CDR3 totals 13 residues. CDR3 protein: CASSSWGQGPQHF. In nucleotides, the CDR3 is TGTGCCAGCTCCAGTTGGGGGCAGGGGCCCCAGCATTTT.